A selection of T cell receptor beta chains follows, all from one sample in a study of CD4 T cells in relation to SARS-CoV-2 and coronaviruses. These receptors lack a known antigen. Only in-frame clones appear in the TCRdb table, and some are missing; sequencing was by immunoSEQ multiplex PCR. This sample has 9,000 to 13,000 clones; 75% to 85% occur once, and the top ten carry roughly 28%. Sample: CD4+ T cells from PBMCs, cultured in vitro. These receptor sequences come from a human donor in good health. CDR3s include the opening cysteine and the closing phenylalanine or tryptophan. A D gene is named only where the DNA matches it firmly. Rows give clone size only sometimes, using once, few, many, or a class for an expanded clone.

abundance,d_gene,v_gene,j_gene,CDR3nt,CDR3aa
-,-,TRBV4-1,TRBJ2-1,TGCGCCAGCAGCCAACTACTATTACAGAGGGTATACAATGAGCAGTTCTTC,CASSQLLLQRVYNEQFF
-,TRBD1,TRBV4-3,TRBJ1-3,TGCGCCAGCAGCGCACAGGGGGGCTTCTCTGGAAACACCATATATTTT,CASSAQGGFSGNTIYF
-,-,TRBV10-3,TRBJ1-5,TGTGCCATCAGTGAGCTTGGGACACTCAGGGGCAATCAGCCCCAGCATTTT,CAISELGTLRGNQPQHF
-,-,TRBV9,TRBJ2-3,TGTGCCAGCAGGGGGACGGCTACAGATACGCAGTATTTT,CASRGTATDTQYF
-,-,TRBV6-5,TRBJ1-5,TGTGCCAGCAGTCCCCGGGACAGCAATCAGCCCCAGCATTTT,CASSPRDSNQPQHF
few,TRBD2,TRBV9,TRBJ2-7,TGTGCCAGCAGCGGAGGGGCCGGGACTAGCGGGGGGGAGCAGTACTTC,CASSGGAGTSGGEQYF
-,TRBD1,TRBV9,TRBJ2-1,TGTGCCAGCAGCGTTACCGGGACAGTTTACAATGAGCAGTTCTTC,CASSVTGTVYNEQFF
-,-,TRBV20-1,TRBJ2-5,TGCAGTGCTATCCGGGCGGGGACCCAGTACTTC,CSAIRAGTQYF
once,TRBD2,TRBV2,TRBJ2-5,TGTGCCATCCCGCTCACCGGGACTAGCCTAGAGACCCAGTACTTC,CAIPLTGTSLETQYF
-,-,TRBV6-2/TRBV6-3,TRBJ2-2,TGTGCCAGCAGTTACTCCCTCTCTCGGCCGGGACTCAACACCGGGGAGCTGTTTTTT,CASSYSLSRPGLNTGELFF
-,TRBD2,TRBV5-5,TRBJ2-2,TGTGCCAGCAGCGGGGTGCGGGAGAGCGGGGAGCTGTTTTTT,CASSGVRESGELFF
-,TRBD1,TRBV7-9,TRBJ1-1,TGTGCCAGCAGCCTCTTCTCAGGGGGGACTGAAGCTTTCTTT,CASSLFSGGTEAFF
few,-,TRBV11-2,TRBJ1-2,TGTGCCAGCAGCTTAGATTTGGGGTATGGCTACACCTTC,CASSLDLGYGYTF
-,-,TRBV4-3,TRBJ1-2,TGCGCCAGCAGCCAAGGTGGAGGGTCGGTCTATGGCTACACCTTC,CASSQGGGSVYGYTF
-,-,TRBV6-6,TRBJ1-3,TGTGCCAGCACCGGTTTTGGGGTGGGGCACACCATATATTTT,CASTGFGVGHTIYF
-,-,TRBV30,TRBJ1-6,TGTGCCTGGAGTGTACTCCTGCGGGCCGGAAATTCACCCCTCCACTTT,CAWSVLLRAGNSPLHF
-,TRBD2,TRBV7-7,TRBJ2-5,TGTGCCAGCAGCCTGAATGGCGGGGGGAACCAAGAGACCCAGTACTTC,CASSLNGGGNQETQYF
-,-,TRBV5-5,TRBJ1-1,TGTGCCAGCAGCTTGTTTTCCGGGGACACTAAAGCTTTCTTT,CASSLFSGDTKAFF
-,TRBD2,TRBV6-2/TRBV6-3,TRBJ2-7,TGTGCCAGCAGTTACGCCGGGGGGATTCAGTACTTC,CASSYAGGIQYF
-,-,TRBV2,TRBJ1-2,TGTGCCAGCAGTGAATTTACCTTGGCCGGTATGGGGGGCTACACCTTC,CASSEFTLAGMGGYTF
-,-,TRBV29-1,TRBJ1-2,TGCAGCGTTGCGGGGGTGGGGGGAGGAAGCGGCTACACCTTC,CSVAGVGGGSGYTF
-,-,TRBV11-2,TRBJ2-7,TGTGCCAGCAGCTTAGTTACGGGAAGCTCCTACGAGCAGTACTTC,CASSLVTGSSYEQYF
-,TRBD2,TRBV3-1/TRBV3-2,TRBJ2-1,TGTGCCAGCAGCCAAGGGACTAGAGTCGGTGGGGAGCAGTTCTTC,CASSQGTRVGGEQFF
-,TRBD2,TRBV7-2,TRBJ2-3,TGTGCCAGCAGCTCTAGCGGGGCCGATACGCAGTATTTT,CASSSSGADTQYF
-,-,TRBV19,TRBJ2-7,TGTGCCAGTAGTAAAGGGCAGTTCCTTCCTCCCTTCGAGCAGTACTTC,CASSKGQFLPPFEQYF